This T cell receptor beta chain was captured by sequencing in a study of cytomegalovirus exposure and HLA in healthy donors. Points from the study as a whole: Data from an earlier analysis indicated that most TCR beta V segments were productive either about 87% or about 30% of the time. A later analysis linked a missense variant in DCLRE1C to the trimming of TCR beta V and J genes.

Between the trimmed V and J ends, which lost 1 base and 0 bases, there was a span of 10 bases. The CDR3 is 15 amino acids. CDR1 and CDR2 from the germline V gene are SGDLS and YYNGEE. The study ran its PCR with 60 Vbeta and 13 Jbeta primers. The assay was immunoSEQ multiplex PCR, and TCRdb's table has in-frame clones only and misses some. This sample has 150,000 to 200,000 clones, with over 75% found just once. About this clone itself: Its antigen is not known.

What was sequenced was PBMCs. The J gene is TRBJ1-2, the V gene TRBV9; D unclear. This clonotype was sampled from a woman between 25 and 40 years old in good health and CMV-seronegative. The CDR3: CASSVMSRSNYGYTF. The DNA of the CDR3 is TGTGCCAGCAGCGTAATGAGCCGGTCTAACTATGGCTACACCTTC.